This T cell receptor (beta chain) was captured by sequencing in a study of blood T cell repertoires in COVID-19. Study-wide context: The United States, Italy and Spain supplied acute and convalescent COVID-19 samples. The analysed material was cDNA or gDNA that came from T cells, B-cell-depleted T cells, or PBMCs.

Germline V gene sequence: CDR1 MNHEY, CDR2 SVGAGI. Trimming cost V 6 bases and J 6 bases; bases outside gene matches: 11. This CDR3 is built from 15 residues. As processed by the authors: Nucleated cell number was recorded as an estimate derived from reference gene primer amplification. Sequencing used immunoSEQ multiplex PCR; TCRdb keeps in-frame clones, though not all of them. V and J calls and clone size come straight from that table; D and trimming were deduced from the DNA. The sample contains fewer than 100,000 clones, 70% to 90% of which appear only once. This sequence joins TRBV6-5 and TRBJ2-7; TRBD1 matches at 10 bases. Material for sequencing was peripheral blood. The clonotype originates from a human donor with acute or convalescent COVID-19. The donor label of this sample is uncertain. CDR3 amino acids: CASSGSGTGALEQYF. CDR3 in DNA: TGTGCCAGCAGCGGATCCGGGACAGGGGCACTCGAGCAGTACTTC.